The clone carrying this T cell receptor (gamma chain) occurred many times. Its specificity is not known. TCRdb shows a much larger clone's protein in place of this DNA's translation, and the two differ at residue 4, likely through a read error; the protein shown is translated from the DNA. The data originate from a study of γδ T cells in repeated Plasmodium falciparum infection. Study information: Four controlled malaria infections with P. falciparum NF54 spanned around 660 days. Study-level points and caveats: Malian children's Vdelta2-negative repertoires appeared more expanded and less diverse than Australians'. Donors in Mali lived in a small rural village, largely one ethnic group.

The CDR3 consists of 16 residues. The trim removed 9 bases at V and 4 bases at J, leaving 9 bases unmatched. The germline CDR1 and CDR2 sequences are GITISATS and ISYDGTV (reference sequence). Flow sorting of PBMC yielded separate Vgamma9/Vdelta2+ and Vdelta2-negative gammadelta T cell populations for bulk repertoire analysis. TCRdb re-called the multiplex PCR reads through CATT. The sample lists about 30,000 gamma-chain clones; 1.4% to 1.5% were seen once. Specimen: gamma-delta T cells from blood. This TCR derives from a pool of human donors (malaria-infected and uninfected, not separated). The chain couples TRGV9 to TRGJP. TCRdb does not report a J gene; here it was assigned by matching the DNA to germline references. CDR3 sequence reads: CALRAPQELGKKIKVF. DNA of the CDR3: TGTGCCTTGCGGGCTCCTCAAGAGTTGGGCAAAAAAATCAAGGTATTT.